This T cell receptor (beta chain) was sequenced for a study of PD-1 blockade in mismatch repair-deficient tumors. Measured with immunoSEQ multiplex PCR; TCRdb has only the in-frame clones, and not every one. The sample lists around 100,000 clones; approximately 83% were seen once. All patients were mismatch repair deficient, assessed by either PCR or immunohistochemistry. Per the germline V gene, CDR1 is SEHNR and CDR2 is FQNEAQ (reference sequence). CDR3 size: 12 residues. V lost 5 bases and J lost 2, with 5 bases in between. Material: peripheral blood, obtained approximately 36 weeks after starting pembrolizumab. The rearrangement joins TRBV7-9 to TRBJ2-3; D is undetermined. This clonotype was sampled from an adult with mismatch repair-deficient cancer. CDR3 amino acids: CASSTPTDTQYF. CDR3 bases: TGTGCCAGCAGCACCCCCACAGATACGCAGTATTTT.